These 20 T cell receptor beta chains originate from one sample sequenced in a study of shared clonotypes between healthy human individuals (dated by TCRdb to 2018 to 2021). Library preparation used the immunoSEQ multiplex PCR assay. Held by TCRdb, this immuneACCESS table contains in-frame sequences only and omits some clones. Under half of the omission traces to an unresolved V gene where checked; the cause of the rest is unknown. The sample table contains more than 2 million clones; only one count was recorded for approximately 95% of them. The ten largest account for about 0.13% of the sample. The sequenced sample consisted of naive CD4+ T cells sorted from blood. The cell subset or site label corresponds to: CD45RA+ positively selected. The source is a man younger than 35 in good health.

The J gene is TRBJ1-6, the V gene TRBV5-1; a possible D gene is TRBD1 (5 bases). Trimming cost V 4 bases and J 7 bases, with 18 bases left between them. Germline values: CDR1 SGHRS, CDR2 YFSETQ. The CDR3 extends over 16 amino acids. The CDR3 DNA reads TGCGCCAGCAGCCTAATCCGGGGCCAAATCAATTCACCCCTCCACTTT. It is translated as CASSLIRGQINSPLHF.

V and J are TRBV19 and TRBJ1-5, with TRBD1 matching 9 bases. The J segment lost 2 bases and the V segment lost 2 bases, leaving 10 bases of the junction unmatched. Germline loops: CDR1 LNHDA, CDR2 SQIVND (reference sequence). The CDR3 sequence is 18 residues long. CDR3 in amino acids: CASSIYTGGKRGNQPQHF. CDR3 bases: TGTGCCAGTAGTATATATACAGGGGGCAAGAGGGGCAATCAGCCCCAGCATTTT.

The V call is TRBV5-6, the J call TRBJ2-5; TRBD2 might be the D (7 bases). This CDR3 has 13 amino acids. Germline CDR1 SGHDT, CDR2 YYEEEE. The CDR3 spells CAYKGGNQETQYF. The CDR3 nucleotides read TGTGCTTATAAGGGGGGGAACCAAGAGACCCAGTACTTC.

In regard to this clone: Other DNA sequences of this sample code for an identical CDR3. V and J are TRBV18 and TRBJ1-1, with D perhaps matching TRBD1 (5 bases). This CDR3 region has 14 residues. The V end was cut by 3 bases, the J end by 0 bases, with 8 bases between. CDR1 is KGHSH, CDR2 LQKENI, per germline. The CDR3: CASSPLTVNTEAFF. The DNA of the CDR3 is TGTGCCAGCTCACCTTTGACAGTGAACACTGAAGCTTTCTTT.

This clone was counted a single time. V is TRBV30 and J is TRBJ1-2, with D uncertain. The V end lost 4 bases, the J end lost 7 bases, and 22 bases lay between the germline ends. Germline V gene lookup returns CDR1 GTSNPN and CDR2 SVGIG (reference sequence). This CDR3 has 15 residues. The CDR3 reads CAWTSPRTDGPGYTF. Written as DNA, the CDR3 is TGTGCCTGGACCTCACCAAGGACCGACGGGCCTGGCTACACCTTC.

The CDR3 is CASSYSGQGRNIQYF. The CDR3 DNA reads TGTGCCAGCAGTTACTCAGGACAGGGGAGGAACATTCAGTACTTC. This chain connects TRBV6-5 to TRBJ2-4, with TRBD1 matching 9 bases. CDR1 is MNHEY, CDR2 SVGAGI, per germline. J was trimmed by 7 bases and V by 0 bases; bases with no gene match: 4. The CDR3 has 15 residues.

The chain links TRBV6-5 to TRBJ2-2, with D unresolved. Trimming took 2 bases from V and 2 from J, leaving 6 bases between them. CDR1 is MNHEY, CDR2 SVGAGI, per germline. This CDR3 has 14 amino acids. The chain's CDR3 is CASSYVTNTGELFF. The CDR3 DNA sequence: TGTGCCAGCAGTTACGTGACAAACACCGGGGAGCTGTTTTTT.

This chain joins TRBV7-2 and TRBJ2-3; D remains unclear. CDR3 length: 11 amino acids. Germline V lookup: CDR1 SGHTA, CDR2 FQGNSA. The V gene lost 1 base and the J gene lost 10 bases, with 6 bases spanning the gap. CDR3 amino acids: CASSLGGPQYF. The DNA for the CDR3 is TGTGCCAGCAGCTTAGGAGGTCCGCAGTATTTT.

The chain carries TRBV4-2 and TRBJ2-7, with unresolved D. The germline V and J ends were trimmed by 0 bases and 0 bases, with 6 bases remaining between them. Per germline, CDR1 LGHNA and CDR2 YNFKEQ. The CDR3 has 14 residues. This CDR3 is CASSQEDGSYEQYF. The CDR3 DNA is TGTGCCAGCAGCCAAGAGGACGGCTCCTACGAGCAGTACTTC.

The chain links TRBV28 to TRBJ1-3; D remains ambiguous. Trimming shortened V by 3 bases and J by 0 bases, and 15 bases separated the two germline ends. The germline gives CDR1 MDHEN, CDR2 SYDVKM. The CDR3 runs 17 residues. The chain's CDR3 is CASSLDLQLNSGNTIYF. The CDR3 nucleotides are TGTGCCAGCAGTTTGGACTTACAGCTAAACTCTGGAAACACCATATATTTT.

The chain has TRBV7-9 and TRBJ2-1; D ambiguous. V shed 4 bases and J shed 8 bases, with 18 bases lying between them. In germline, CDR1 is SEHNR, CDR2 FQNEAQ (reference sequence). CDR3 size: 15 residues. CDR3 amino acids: CASSYGSSTTDEQFF. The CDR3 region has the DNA TGTGCCAGCAGCTACGGGTCGTCAACGACCGATGAGCAGTTCTTC.

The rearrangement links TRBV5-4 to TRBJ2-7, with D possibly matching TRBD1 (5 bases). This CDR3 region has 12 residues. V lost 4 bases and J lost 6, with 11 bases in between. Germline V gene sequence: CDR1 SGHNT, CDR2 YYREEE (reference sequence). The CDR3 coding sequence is TGTGCCAGCAGCGTACAGGTGAGCGAGCAGTACTTC. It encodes CASSVQVSEQYF.

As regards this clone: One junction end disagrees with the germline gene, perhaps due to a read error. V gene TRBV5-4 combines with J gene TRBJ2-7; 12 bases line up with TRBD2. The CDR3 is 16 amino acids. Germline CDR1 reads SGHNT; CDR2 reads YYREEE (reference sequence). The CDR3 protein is CASSPRLAGDSHEQYF. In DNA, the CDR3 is TGTGCCAGCAGCCCTCGACTAGCGGGAGACTCCCACGAGCAGTACTTC.

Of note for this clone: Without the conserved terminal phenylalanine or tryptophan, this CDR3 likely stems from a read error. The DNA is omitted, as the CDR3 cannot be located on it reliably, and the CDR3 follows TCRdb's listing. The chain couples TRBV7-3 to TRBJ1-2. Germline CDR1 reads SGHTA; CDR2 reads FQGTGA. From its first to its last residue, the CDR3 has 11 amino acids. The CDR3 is CASSFFSAPFY.

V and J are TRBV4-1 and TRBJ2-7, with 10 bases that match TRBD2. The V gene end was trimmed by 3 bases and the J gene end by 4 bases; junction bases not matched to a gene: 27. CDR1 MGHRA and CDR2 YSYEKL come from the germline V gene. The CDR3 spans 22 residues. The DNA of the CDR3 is TGCGCCAGCAGCCACTTTTACACTTCCCCTCTAGCGGGAGCTACAAGGACGTACGAGCAGTACTTC. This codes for CASSHFYTSPLAGATRTYEQYF.

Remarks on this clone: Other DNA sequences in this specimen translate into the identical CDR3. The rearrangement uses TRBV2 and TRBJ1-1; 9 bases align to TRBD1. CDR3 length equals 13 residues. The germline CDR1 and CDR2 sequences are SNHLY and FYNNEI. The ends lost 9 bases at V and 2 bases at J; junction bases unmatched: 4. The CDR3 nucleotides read TGTGCCAGTACGGGACAGGGAAACACTGAAGCTTTCTTT. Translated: CASTGQGNTEAFF.

This CDR3 is CASSVLSYNEQFF. The CDR3 coding sequence is TGTGCCAGCAGCGTCCTATCCTACAATGAGCAGTTCTTC. The chain links TRBV9 to TRBJ2-1, with D uncertain. Trimming took off 2 bases at V and 1 base at J, with 4 bases between the two ends. The CDR3 has 13 amino acids. Per germline, CDR1 SGDLS and CDR2 YYNGEE.

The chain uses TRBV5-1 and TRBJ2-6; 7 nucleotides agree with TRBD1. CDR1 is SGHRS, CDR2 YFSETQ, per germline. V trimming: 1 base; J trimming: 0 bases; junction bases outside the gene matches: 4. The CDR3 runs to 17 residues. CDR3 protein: CASSLTGANSGANVLTF. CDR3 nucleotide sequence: TGCGCCAGCAGCTTGACAGGGGCCAACTCTGGGGCCAACGTCCTGACTTTC.

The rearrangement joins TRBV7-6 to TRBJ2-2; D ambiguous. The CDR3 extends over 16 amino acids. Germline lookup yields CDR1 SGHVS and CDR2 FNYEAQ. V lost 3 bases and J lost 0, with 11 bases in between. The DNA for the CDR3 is TGTGCCAGCAGCTTCTCACAGTTCGCGAACACCGGGGAGCTGTTTTTT. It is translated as CASSFSQFANTGELFF.

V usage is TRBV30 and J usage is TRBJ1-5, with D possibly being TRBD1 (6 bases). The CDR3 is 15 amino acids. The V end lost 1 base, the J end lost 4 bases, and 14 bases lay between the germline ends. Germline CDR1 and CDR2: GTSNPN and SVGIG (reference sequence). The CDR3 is CAWSGGQKINQPQHF. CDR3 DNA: TGTGCCTGGAGTGGTGGACAGAAGATTAATCAGCCCCAGCATTTT.